A single T cell receptor beta chain is shown here with its context. What antigen it recognizes has not been identified. Base qualities were left out, and no much larger clone turns up one base away. Libraries came from the immunoSEQ multiplex PCR assay. An external provider performed TCRbeta CDR3 sequencing as a commercial service. The study's processing was this. The analyses used productive nucleotide sequences together with amino acid sequences obtained by in silico translation. To equalise sample size, diversity was assessed as Renyi entropy across alpha values by taking the median of 200 repeated subsamples. Pairwise repertoire distance was calculated as one minus the Chao-modified Jaccard index, correcting for under-sampling, and used for clustering. Frequency-weighted overlap with synovial clonotypes was calculated over 200 sample sizes with 200 draws without replacement at each size, and the overlap was reported at the size of the smaller sample. TCRdb obtained this table from immuneACCESS and retained in-frame rearrangements with V and J assigned. These tables miss some clones; where compared with another copy, unresolved V genes account for less than half of the shortfall, and the remainder is unexplained. V, J and clone size derive from that table, while D and trimming were established from the DNA sequence. The sample table lists some 35,000 clones, about 94% of them with a count of one. The top ten clonotypes cover 0.7% of the sample.

Reading the germline V gene gives CDR1 LGHNA and CDR2 YSLEER. Relative to germline, V is 0 bases shorter and J is 4 bases shorter, with 9 bases between their ends. The CDR3, cysteine through phenylalanine, is 15 amino acids long. Left in the record is the CDR3 DNA by itself, 45 bases read in frame from the first base. This sample was taken from a study of circulating and synovial CD4+ cells in juvenile arthritis (dated by TCRdb to 2013 to 2014). Background for the entire study: Within each patient, the study compared the TCRbeta CDR3 repertoires of three groups: circulating HLA-DR+ CD4 T cells, bulk blood CD4 T cells, and synovial CD4 T cells. Repertoire sequencing was performed with the aim of confirming enrichment of synovial clonotypes in a circulating synovial-like CD4 T cell subset. What the study reported, not specific to this receptor: Overlap with synovium increased with sequencing depth, so measured shared-clonotype fractions likely underestimated the full repertoire overlap. Circulating pathogenic-like lymphocytes clustered together with synovial T cells and shared a substantially larger fraction of CDR3 sequences with synovium than bulk blood did. CPL and bulk blood CD4 samples differed in T cell genome counts by at least an order of magnitude, so sample-size effects were addressed. Compared with bulk blood CD4 repertoires, both the synovial and the circulating pathogenic-like lymphocyte repertoires were less diverse, and some CPL samples were as oligoclonal as synovium. No difference between circulating pathogenic-like lymphocytes and bulk blood T cells was detected by traditional Vbeta family usage analysis.

The sequenced samples came from patients who had active juvenile idiopathic arthritis. Sorting was carried out immediately after cells were thawed, and dead cells were excluded with Live/Dead Fixable Near-IR Stain. Sequencing was carried out using CD4+ T cells from blood. The rearrangement joined TRBV4-3 to TRBJ2-2; the best D guess is TRBD2, with 6 bases matching. This receptor was identified in a human donor with juvenile idiopathic arthritis. The DNA sequence is as follows: TGCGCCAGCAGCCAAGAGGCTAGCGCCACCGGGGAGCTGTTTTTT. It translates as CASSQEASATGELFF.